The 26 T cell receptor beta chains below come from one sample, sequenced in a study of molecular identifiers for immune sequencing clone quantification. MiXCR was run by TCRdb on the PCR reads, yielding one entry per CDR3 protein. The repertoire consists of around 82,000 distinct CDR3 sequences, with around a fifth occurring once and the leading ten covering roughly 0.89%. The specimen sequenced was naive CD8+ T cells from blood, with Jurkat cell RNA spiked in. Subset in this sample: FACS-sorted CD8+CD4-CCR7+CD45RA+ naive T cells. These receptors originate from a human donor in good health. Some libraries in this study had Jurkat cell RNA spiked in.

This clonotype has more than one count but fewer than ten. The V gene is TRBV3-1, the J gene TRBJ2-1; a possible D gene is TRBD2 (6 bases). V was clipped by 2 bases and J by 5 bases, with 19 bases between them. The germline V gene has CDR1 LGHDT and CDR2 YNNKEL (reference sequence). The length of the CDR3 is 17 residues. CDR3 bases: TGTGCCAGCAGCCAACACCCGGGGGTAGCGGAGAACAATGAGCAGTTCTTC. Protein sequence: CASSQHPGVAENNEQFF.

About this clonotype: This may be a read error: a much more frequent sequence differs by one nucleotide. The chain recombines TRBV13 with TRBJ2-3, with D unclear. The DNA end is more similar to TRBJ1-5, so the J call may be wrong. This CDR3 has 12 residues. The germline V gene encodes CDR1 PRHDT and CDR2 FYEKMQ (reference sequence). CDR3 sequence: CASSLGQDTQHF. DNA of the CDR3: TGTGCCAGCAGCTTAGGGCAAGATACGCAGCATTTT.

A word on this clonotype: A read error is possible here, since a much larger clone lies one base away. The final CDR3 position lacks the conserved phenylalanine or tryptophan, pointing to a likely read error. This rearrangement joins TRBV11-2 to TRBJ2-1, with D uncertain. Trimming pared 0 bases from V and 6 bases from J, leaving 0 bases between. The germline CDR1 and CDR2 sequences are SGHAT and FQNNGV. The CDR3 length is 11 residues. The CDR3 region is CASSLDNEQFS. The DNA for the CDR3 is TGTGCCAGCAGCTTAGACAATGAGCAGTTCTCC.

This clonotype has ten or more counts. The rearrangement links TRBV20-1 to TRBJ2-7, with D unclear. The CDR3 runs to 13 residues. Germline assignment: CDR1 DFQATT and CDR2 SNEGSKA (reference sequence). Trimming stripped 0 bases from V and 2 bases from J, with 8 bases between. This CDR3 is CSAREGLAYEQYF. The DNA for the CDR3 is TGCAGTGCTAGAGAGGGGTTAGCCTACGAGCAGTACTTC.

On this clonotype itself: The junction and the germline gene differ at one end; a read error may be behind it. The CDR3 DNA follows: TGTGCCAGCAGTTATGGTCCGGCTAGCGGGGAGCCCTACAAGCAGTACTTC. The encoded protein is CASSYGPASGEPYKQYF. The J gene is TRBJ2-7, the V gene TRBV6-2 or TRBV6-3, with TRBD2 matching 9 bases. The V gene's germline CDR1 is MNHEY and CDR2 SVGEGT. The CDR3 covers 17 residues.

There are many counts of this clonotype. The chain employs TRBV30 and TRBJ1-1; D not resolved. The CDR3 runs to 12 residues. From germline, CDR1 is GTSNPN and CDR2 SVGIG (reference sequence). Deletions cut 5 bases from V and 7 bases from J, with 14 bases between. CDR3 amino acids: CAWSFATGEAFF. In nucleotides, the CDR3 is TGTGCCTGGTCCTTTGCAACCGGTGAAGCTTTCTTT.

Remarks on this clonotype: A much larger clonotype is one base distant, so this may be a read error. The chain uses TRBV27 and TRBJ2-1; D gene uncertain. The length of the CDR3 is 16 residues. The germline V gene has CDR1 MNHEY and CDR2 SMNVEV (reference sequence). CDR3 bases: TGTGCCAGCAGTTTAAGTAGCTCACCCTACTACAATAAGCAGTTCTTC. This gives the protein CASSLSSSPYYNKQFF.

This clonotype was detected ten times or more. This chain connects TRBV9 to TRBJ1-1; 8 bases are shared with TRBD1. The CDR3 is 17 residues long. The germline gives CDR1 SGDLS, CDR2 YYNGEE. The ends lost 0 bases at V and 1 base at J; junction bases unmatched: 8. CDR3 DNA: TGTGCCAGCAGCGTAGATCTGGCAGGGGGCAAGAACACTGAAGCTTTCTTT. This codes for CASSVDLAGGKNTEAFF.

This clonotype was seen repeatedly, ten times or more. The CDR3 nucleotides read TGTGCCAGCAGTTTTTCAGTCACAGGGTACGAGCAGTACTTC. Amino acid sequence: CASSFSVTGYEQYF. The chain recombines TRBV27 with TRBJ2-7, with TRBD1 as a possible D gene (6 bases). Trimming removed 3 bases at V and 4 bases at J, with 13 bases between. The CDR3 runs 14 residues. The germline V gene has CDR1 MNHEY and CDR2 SMNVEV (reference sequence).

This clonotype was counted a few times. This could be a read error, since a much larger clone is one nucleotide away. CDR3 DNA sequence: TGTGCCAGCAGCTTAGTGTTCCGGGGCGTCTCCTACGAGCAGTACTTC. Protein: CASSLVFRGVSYEQYF. The chain employs TRBV11-2 and TRBJ2-7; D is possibly TRBD1 or TRBD2 (5 bases each). The CDR3 length is 16 residues. V was pared by 1 base and J by 0 bases, with 13 bases between. CDR1 SGHAT and CDR2 FQNNGV come from the germline V gene.

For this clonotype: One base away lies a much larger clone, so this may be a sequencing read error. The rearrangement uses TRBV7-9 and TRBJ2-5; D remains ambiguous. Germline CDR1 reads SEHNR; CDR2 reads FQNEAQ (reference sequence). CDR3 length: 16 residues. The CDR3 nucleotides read TGTGCCAGCAGCCAGACGGTTTCCCGGACGGAAAAGACCCTGTACTTC. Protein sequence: CASSQTVSRTEKTLYF.

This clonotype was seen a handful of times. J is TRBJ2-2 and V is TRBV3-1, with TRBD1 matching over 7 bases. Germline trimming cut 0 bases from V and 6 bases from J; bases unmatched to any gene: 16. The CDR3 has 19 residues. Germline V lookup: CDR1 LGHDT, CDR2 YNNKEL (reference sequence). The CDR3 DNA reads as TGTGCCAGCAGCCAAGAAAGCGCCTCGGGTGGACAGGTAGCCGGGGAGCTGTTTTTT. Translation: CASSQESASGGQVAGELFF.

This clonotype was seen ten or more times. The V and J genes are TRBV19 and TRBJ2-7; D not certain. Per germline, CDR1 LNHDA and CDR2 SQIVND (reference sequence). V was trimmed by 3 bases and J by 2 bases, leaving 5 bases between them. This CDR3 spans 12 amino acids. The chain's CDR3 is CASSMSAYEQYF. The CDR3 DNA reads TGTGCCAGTAGTATGAGCGCCTACGAGCAGTACTTC.

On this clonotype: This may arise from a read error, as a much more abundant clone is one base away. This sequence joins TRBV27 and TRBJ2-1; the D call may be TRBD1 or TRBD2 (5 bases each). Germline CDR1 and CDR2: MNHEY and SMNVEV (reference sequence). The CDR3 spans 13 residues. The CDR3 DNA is TGTGCCAGCAGTCGCCGAGGGGATAATGGGCAGTTCTTC. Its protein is CASSRRGDNGQFF.

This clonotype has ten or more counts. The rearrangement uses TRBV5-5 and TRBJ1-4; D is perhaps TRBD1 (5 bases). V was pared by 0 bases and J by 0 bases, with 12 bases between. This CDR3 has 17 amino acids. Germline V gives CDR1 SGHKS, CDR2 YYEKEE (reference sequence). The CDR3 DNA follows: TGTGCCAGCAGCTTGGCCCTGGGGGGAGCAACTAATGAAAAACTGTTTTTT. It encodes CASSLALGGATNEKLFF. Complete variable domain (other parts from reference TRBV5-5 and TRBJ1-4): DAGVTQSPTHLIKTRGQQVTLRCSPISGHKSVSWYQQVLGQGPQFIFQYYEKEERGRGNFPDRFSARQFPNYSSELNVNALLLGDSALYLCASSLALGGATNEKLFFGSGTQLSVL.

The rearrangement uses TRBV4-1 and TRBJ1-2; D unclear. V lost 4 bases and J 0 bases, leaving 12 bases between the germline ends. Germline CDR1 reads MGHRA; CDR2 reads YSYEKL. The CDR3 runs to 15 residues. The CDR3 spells CASSRERAANYGYTF. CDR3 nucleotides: TGCGCCAGCAGCCGAGAACGGGCAGCTAACTATGGCTACACCTTC.

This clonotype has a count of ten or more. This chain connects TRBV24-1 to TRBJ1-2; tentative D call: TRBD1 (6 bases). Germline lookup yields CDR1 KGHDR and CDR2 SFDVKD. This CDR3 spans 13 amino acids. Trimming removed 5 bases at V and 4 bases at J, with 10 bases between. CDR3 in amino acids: CATSVGHFYGYTF. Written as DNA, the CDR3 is TGTGCCACCAGTGTGGGACATTTCTATGGCTACACCTTC.

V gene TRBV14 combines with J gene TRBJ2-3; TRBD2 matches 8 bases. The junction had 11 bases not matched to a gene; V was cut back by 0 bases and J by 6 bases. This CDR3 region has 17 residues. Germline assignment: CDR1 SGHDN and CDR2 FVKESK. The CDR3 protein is CASSQDLATSVTDTQYF. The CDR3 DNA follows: TGTGCCAGCAGCCAAGATCTGGCGACTAGCGTCACGGATACGCAGTATTTT.

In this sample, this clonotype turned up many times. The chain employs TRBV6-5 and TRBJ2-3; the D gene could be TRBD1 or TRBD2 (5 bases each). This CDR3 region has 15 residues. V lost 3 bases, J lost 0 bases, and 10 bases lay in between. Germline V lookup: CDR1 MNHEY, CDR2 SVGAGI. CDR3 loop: CASSYTWDSTDTQYF. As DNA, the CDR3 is TGTGCCAGCAGTTATACCTGGGACAGCACAGATACGCAGTATTTT.

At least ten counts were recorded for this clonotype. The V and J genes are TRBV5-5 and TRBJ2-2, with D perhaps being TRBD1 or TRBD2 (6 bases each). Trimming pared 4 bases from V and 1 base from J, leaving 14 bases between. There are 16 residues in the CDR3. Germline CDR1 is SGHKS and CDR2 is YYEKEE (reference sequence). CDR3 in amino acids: CASSGGQDLNTGELFF. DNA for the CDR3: TGTGCCAGCAGCGGGGGGCAGGACCTGAACACCGGGGAGCTGTTTTTT.

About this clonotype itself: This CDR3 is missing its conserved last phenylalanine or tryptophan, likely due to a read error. This chain's CDR3 is CASSQSLGGSNQPQHL. The DNA of the CDR3 is TGTGCCAGCAGTCAGAGTTTGGGGGGCAGCAATCAGCCCCAGCATCTT. The rearrangement joins TRBV6-2 or TRBV6-3 to TRBJ1-5, with a possible D match to TRBD1 (6 bases). Germline V gene sequence: CDR1 MNHEY, CDR2 SVGEGT. This CDR3 comprises 16 residues. V lost 5 bases, J lost 1 base, and 15 bases lay in between.

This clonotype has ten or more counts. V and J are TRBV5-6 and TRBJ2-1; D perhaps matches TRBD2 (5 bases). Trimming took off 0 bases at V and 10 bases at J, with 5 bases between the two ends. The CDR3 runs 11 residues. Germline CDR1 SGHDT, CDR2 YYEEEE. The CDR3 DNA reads TGTGCCAGCAGCTTGGAGCGGGAGCAGTTCTTC. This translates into CASSLEREQFF.

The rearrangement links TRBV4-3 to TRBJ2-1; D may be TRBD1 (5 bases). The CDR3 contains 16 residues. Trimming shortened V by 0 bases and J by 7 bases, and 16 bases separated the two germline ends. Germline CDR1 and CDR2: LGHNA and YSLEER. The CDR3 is CASSQDPWGSLNEQFF. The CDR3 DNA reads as TGCGCCAGCAGCCAAGATCCGTGGGGCAGCTTGAATGAGCAGTTCTTC.

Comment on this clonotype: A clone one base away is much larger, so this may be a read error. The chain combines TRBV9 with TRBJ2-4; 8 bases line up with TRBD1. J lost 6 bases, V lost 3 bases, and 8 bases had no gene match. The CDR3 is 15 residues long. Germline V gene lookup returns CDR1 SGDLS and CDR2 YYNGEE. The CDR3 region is CASSAGQGPGNIQYF. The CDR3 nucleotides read TGTGCCAGCAGCGCCGGACAGGGTCCCGGAAACATTCAGTACTTC.

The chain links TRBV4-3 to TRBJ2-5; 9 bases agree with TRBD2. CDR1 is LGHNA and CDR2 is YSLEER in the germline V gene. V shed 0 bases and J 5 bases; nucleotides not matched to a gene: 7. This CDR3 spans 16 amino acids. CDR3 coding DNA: TGCGCCAGCAGCCAAGAAGCAGCGGGGGGCCTGGAGACCCAGTACTTC. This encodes CASSQEAAGGLETQYF.

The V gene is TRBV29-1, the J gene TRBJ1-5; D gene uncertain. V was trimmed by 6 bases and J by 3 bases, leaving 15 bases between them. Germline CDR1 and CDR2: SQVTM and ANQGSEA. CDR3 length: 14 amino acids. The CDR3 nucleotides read TGCAGCGTCGGCGGACGGTACTCCAATCAGCCCCAGCATTTT. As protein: CSVGGRYSNQPQHF. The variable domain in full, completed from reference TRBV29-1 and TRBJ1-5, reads SAVISQKPSRDICQRGTSLTIQCQVDSQVTMMFWYRQQPGQSLTLIATANQGSEATYESGFVIDKFPISRPNLTFSTLTVSNMSPEDSSIYLCSVGGRYSNQPQHFGDGTRLSIL.